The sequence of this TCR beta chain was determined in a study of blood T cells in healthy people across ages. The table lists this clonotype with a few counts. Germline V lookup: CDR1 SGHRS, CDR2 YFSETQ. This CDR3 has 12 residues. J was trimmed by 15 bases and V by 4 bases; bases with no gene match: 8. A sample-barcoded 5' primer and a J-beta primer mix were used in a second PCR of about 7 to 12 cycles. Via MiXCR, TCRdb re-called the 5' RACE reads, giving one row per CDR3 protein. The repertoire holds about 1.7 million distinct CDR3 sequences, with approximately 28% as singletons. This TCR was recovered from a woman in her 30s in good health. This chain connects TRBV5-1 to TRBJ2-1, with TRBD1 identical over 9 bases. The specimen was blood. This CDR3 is CASSLEPGQGFF. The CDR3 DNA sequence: TGCGCCAGCAGCCTGGAACCGGGACAGGGGTTCTTC.